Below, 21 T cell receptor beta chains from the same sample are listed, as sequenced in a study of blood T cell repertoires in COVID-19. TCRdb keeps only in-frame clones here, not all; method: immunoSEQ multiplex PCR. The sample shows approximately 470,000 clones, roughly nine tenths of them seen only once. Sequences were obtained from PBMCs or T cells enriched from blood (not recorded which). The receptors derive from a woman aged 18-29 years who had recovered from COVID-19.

The CDR3 nucleotides read TGTGCCAGCAGTGTCGGACTAGCAGGGGGGGGCAAAGAGACCCAGTACTTC. This codes for CASSVGLAGGGKETQYF. The gene calls are TRBV25-1 and TRBJ2-5, with D possibly being TRBD2 (8 bases). The germline V gene encodes CDR1 MGHDK and CDR2 SYGVNS. CDR3 length: 17 amino acids. V shed 4 bases and J shed 3 bases, with 21 bases lying between them.

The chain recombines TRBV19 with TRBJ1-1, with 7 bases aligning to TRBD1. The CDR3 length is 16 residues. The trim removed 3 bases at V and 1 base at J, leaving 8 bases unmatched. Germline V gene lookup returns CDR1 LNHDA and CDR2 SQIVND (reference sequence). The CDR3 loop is CASSIRTGTANTEAFF. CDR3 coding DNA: TGTGCCAGTAGTATCAGGACCGGGACAGCGAACACTGAAGCTTTCTTT.

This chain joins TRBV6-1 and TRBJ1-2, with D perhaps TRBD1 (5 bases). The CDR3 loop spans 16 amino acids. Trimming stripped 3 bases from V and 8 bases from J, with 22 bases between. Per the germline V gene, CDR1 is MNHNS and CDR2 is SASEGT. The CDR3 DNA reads TGTGCCAGCAGTGAGCCGTTCAAGGGGTTCTATCGAGGCTACACCTTC. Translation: CASSEPFKGFYRGYTF.

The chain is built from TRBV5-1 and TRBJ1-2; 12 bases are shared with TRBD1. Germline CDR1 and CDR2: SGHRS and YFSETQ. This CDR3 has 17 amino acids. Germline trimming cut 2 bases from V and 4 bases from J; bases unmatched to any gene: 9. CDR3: CASSFGSGTGGFYGYTF. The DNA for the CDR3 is TGCGCCAGCAGCTTTGGATCCGGGACAGGGGGCTTCTATGGCTACACCTTC.

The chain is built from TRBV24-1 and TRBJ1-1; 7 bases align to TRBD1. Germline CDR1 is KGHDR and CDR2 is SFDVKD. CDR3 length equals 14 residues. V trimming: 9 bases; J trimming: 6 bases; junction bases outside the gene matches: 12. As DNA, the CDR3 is TGTGCCACCCACACGAACCTCGGACAGGCTGAAGCTTTCTTT. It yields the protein CATHTNLGQAEAFF.

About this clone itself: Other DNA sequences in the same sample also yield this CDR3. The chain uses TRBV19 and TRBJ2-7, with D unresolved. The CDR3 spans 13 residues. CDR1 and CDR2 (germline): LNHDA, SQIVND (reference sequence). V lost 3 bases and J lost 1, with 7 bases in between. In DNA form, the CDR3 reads TGTGCCAGTAGTATCGGCGGATCCTACGAGCAGTACTTC. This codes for CASSIGGSYEQYF.

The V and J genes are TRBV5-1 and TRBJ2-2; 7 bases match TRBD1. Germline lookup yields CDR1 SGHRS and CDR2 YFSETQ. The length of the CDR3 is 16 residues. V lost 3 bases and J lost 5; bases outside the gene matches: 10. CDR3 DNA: TGCGCCAGCAGCTCACAGGGGATAAGCGGAACCGGGGAGCTGTTTTTT. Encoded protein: CASSSQGISGTGELFF.

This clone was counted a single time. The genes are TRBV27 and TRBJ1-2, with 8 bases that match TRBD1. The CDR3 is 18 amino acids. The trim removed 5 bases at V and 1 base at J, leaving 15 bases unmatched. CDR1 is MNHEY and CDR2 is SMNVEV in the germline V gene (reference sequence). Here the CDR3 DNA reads TGTGCCAGCAGTCCCGGAAGGGACAGGAGAGATATTAACTATGGCTACACCTTC. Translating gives CASSPGRDRRDINYGYTF.

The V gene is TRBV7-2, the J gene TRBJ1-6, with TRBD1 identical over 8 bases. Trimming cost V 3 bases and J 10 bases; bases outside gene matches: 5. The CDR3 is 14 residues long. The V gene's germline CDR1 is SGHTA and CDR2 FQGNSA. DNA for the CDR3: TGTGCCAGCAGCTTGTCACAGGGGGGCTCACCCCTCCACTTT. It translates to CASSLSQGGSPLHF.

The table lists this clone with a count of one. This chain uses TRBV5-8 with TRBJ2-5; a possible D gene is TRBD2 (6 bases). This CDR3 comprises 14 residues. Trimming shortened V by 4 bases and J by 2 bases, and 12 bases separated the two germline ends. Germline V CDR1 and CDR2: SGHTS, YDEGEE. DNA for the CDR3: TGTGCCAGCAGCCCCTGGGACTTTCAAGAGACCCAGTACTTC. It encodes CASSPWDFQETQYF.

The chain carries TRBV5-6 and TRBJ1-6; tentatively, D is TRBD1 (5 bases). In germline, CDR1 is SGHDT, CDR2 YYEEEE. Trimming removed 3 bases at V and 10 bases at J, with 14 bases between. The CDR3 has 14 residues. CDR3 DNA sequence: TGTGCCAGCAGCTCGGGGGGGTTCAGCTCACCCCTCCACTTT. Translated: CASSSGGFSSPLHF.

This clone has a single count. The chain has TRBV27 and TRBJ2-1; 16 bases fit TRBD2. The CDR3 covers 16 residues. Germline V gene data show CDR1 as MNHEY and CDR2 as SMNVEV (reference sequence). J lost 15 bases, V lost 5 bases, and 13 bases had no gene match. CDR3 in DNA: TGTGCCAGCAGTCGGGCCGGGACTAGCGGGGGGGCCGCGGGGTTCTTC. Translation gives CASSRAGTSGGAAGFF.

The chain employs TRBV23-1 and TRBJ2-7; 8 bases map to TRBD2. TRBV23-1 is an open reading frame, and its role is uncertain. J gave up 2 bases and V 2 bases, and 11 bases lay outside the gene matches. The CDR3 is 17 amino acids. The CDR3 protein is CASSQPCQRGKPYEQYF. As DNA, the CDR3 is TGCGCCAGCAGTCAACCCTGCCAGCGGGGGAAACCCTACGAGCAGTACTTC.

The CDR3 DNA sequence: TGTGCCAGCAGCCCGGGACAGGGGGTAAACGAGCAGTACTTC. This sequence encodes CASSPGQGVNEQYF. The chain carries TRBV13 and TRBJ2-7; 11 bases fit TRBD1. The V gene end was trimmed by 5 bases and the J gene end by 5 bases; junction bases not matched to a gene: 5. The CDR3 is 14 residues long. Germline assignment: CDR1 PRHDT and CDR2 FYEKMQ (reference sequence).

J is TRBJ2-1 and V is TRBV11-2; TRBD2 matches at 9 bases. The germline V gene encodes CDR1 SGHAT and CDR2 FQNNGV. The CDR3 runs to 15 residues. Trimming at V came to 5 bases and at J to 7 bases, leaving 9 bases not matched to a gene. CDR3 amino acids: CASSISGGYGNEQFF. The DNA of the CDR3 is TGTGCCAGCAGCATTAGCGGGGGCTACGGGAATGAGCAGTTCTTC. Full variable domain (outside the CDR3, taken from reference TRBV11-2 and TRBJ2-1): EAGVAQSPRYKIIEKRQSVAFWCNPISGHATLYWYQQILGQGPKLLIQFQNNGVVDDSQLPKDRFSAERLKGVDSTLKIQPAKLEDSAVYLCASSISGGYGNEQFFGPGTRLTVL.

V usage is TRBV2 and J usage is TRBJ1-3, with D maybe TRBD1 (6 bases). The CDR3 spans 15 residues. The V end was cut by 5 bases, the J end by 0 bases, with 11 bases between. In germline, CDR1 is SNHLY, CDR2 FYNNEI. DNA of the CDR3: TGTGCCAGCAGTCAAACAGGGCTCTCTGGAAACACCATATATTTT. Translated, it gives CASSQTGLSGNTIYF.

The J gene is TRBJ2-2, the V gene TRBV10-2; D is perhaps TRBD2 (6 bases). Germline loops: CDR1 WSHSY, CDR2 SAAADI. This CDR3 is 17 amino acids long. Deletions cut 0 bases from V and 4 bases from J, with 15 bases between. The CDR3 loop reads CASSESQYGGRTGELFF. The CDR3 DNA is TGCGCCAGCAGTGAGTCCCAGTACGGGGGACGCACCGGGGAGCTGTTTTTT.

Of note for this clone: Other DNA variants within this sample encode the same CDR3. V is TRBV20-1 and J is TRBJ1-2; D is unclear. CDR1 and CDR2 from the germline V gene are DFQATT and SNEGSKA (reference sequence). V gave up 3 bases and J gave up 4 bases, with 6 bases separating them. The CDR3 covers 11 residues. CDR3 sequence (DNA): TGCAGTGCTAGGTCGGTCTATGGCTACACCTTC. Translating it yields CSARSVYGYTF.

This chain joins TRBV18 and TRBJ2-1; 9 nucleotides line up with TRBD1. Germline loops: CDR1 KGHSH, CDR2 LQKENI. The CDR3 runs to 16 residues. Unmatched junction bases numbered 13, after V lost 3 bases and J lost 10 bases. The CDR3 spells CASSPRRDRVLPEQFF. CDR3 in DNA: TGTGCCAGCTCACCGCGAAGGGACAGGGTCCTTCCGGAGCAGTTCTTC.

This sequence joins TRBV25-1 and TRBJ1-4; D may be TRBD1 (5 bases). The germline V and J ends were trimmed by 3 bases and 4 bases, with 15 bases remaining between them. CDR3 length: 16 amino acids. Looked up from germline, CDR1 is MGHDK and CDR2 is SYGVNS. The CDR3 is CASSDPRSGRNEKLFF. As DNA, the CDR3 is TGTGCCAGCAGTGACCCCAGATCAGGGCGTAATGAAAAACTGTTTTTT.

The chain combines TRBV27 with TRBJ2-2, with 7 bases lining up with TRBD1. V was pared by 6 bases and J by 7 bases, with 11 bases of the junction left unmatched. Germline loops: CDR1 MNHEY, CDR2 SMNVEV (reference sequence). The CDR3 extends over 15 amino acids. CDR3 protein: CASSPQGKGDGELFF. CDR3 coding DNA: TGTGCCAGCAGCCCACAGGGGAAGGGTGACGGGGAGCTGTTTTTT.